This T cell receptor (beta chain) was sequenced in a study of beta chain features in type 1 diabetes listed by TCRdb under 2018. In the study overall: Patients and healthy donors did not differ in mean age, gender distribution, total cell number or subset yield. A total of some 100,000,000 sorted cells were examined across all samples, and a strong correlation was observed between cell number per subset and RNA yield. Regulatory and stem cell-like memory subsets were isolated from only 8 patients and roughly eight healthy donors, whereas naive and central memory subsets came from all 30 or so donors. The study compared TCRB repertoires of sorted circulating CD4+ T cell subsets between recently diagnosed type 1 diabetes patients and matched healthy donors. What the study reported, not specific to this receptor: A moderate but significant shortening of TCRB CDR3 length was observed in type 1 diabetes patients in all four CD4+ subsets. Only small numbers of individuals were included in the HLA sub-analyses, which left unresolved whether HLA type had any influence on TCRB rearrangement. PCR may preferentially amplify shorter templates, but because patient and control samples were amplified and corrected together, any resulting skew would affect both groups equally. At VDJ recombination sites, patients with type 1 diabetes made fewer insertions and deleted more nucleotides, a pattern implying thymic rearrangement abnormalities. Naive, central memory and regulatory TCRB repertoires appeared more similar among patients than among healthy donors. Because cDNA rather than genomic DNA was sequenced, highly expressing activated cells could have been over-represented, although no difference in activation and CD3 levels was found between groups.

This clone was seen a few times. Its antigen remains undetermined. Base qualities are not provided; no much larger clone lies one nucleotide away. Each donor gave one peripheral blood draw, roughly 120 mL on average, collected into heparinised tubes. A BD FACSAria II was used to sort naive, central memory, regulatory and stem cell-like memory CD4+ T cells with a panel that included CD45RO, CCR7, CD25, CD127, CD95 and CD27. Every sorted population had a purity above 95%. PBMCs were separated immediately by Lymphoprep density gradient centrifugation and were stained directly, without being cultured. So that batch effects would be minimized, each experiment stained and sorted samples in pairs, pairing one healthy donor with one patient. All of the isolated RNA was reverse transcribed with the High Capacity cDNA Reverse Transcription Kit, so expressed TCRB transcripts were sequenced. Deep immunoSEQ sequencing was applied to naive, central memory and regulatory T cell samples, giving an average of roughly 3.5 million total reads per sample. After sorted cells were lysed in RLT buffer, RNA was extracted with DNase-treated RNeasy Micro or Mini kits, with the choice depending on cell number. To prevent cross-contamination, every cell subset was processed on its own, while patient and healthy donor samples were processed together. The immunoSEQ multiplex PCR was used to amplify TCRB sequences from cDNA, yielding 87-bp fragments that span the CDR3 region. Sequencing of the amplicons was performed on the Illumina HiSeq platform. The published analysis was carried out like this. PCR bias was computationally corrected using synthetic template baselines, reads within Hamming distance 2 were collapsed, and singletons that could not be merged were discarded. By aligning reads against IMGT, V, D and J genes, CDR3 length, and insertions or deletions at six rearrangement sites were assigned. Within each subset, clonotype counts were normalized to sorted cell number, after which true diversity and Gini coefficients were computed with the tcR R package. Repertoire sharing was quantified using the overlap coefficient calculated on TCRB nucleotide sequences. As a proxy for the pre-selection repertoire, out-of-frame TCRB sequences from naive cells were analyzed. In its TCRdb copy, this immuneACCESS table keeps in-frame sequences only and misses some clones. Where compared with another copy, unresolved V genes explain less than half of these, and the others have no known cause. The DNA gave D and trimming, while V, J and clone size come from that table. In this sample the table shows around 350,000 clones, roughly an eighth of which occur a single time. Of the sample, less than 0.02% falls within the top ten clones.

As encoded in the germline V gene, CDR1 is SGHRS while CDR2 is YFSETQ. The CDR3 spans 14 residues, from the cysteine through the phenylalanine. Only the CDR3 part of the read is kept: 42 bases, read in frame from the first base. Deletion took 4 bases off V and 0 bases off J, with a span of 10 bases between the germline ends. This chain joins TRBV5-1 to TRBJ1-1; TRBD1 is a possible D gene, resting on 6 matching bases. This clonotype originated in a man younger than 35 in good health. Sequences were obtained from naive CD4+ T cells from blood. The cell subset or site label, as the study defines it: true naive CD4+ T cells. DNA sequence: TGCGCCAGCAGCGCAGGGACATTGAACACTGAAGCTTTCTTT. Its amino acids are CASSAGTLNTEAFF.